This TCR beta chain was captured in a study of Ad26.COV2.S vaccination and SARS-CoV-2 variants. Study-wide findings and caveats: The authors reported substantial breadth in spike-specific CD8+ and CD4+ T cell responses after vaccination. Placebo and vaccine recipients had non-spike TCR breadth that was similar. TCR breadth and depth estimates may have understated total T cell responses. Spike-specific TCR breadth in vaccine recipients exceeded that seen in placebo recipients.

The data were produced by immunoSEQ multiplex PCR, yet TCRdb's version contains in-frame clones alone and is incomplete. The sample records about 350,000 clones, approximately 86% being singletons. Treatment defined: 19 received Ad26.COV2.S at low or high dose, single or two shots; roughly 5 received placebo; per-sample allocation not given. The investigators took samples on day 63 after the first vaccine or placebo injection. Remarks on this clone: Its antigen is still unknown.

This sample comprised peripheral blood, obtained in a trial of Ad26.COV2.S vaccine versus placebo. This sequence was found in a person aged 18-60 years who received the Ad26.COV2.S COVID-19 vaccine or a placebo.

Here the CDR3 DNA reads TGTGCCAGCAGTTACAGACAGGGAGGGTATGGCTACACCTTC. Its protein product is CASSYRQGGYGYTF. The chain employs TRBV6-2 or TRBV6-3 and TRBJ1-2; 7 bases map to TRBD1. This CDR3 region has 14 residues. V dropped 2 bases and J dropped 5; count of bases not matched to a gene: 5. Germline V gene data show CDR1 as MNHEY and CDR2 as SVGEGT.